This TCR beta chain was sequenced in a study of T cells in Graves' hyperthyroidism and ophthalmopathy. This clonotype has a count of ten or more. RNA transcripts gave rise to amplified TCR beta CDR3 regions. The primer set for the first-round RT-PCR of the TCR CDR3 was HTBI. TCRdb processed the multiplex PCR reads anew with MiXCR; each CDR3 protein has one entry. Among about 560,000 distinct CDR3 sequences listed, roughly 17% were seen once. Trimming removed 5 bases from V and 7 bases from J, with 14 bases in between. The CDR3 length is 13 residues. CDR1 and CDR2 from the germline V gene are SGHAT and FQNNGV.

Specimen: blood. This clonotype was obtained from a woman under 30 with Graves' hyperthyroidism. The V gene is TRBV11-2, the J gene TRBJ1-2, with D uncertain. The CDR3 spells CASSQTLEGGYTF. CDR3 DNA sequence: TGTGCCAGCAGCCAGACTCTGGAGGGTGGCTACACCTTC.